The 22 T cell receptor beta chains listed next were all sequenced from one sample in a study of shared clonotypes between healthy human individuals. Measured with immunoSEQ multiplex PCR; TCRdb has only the in-frame clones, and not every one. The profile covers 1,500,000 or so clones, with around 97% appearing a single time and approximately 1.1% taken by the ten largest. Material for sequencing was naive CD4+ T cells sorted from blood. Subset reported: CD45RA+ positively selected. The receptors here all came from a man aged 30 to 45 in good health.

The chain links TRBV2 to TRBJ1-5, with D hard to call. The V gene lost 8 bases and the J gene lost 6 bases, with 17 bases spanning the gap. The CDR3 runs to 14 residues. Germline CDR1 reads SNHLY; CDR2 reads FYNNEI. The CDR3 coding sequence is TGTGCCAGCTCCCGGGCCATGGGAGGTCAGCCCCAGCATTTT. Translating it yields CASSRAMGGQPQHF.

V and J are TRBV19 and TRBJ2-2; D might be TRBD2 (5 bases). The CDR3 is 13 amino acids. CDR1 is LNHDA and CDR2 is SQIVND in the germline V gene (reference sequence). V lost 8 bases and J 3 bases, leaving 10 bases between the germline ends. CDR3 nucleotides: TGTGCCAGTGAGAGGGTACACACCGGGGAGCTGTTTTTT. Protein product: CASERVHTGELFF.

The genes are TRBV9 and TRBJ2-3; maybe TRBD2 (6 bases). This CDR3 has 15 residues. The germline gives CDR1 SGDLS, CDR2 YYNGEE. The V end lost 4 bases, the J end lost 0 bases, and 12 bases lay between the germline ends. The chain's CDR3 is CASSYRRDSTDTQYF. Written as DNA, the CDR3 is TGTGCCAGCAGCTATAGGCGGGACAGCACAGATACGCAGTATTTT.

The rearrangement links TRBV7-9 to TRBJ2-6; perhaps TRBD1 as D (6 bases). V dropped 2 bases and J dropped 1 base, with 15 bases sitting between them. CDR1 is SEHNR, CDR2 FQNEAQ, per germline (reference sequence). CDR3 length: 18 residues. The CDR3 DNA is TGTGCCAGCAGCTTAATAGGAGCAGGGGTTTCTGGGGCCAACGTCCTGACTTTC. This gives the protein CASSLIGAGVSGANVLTF.

The J gene is TRBJ2-2, the V gene TRBV29-1; unclear D gene. The CDR3 runs 14 residues. CDR1 and CDR2 from the germline V gene are SQVTM and ANQGSEA. The V end was cut by 7 bases, the J end by 4 bases, with 16 bases between. CDR3 nucleotides: TGCAGCGCCACTCGGCAAGGGCGCACCGGGGAGCTGTTTTTT. Amino acids: CSATRQGRTGELFF.

On this clone itself: Distinct nucleotide sequences in the sample also encode this CDR3. This chain joins TRBV5-1 and TRBJ1-5; D unresolved. The germline CDR1 and CDR2 sequences are SGHRS and YFSETQ. The V end lost 4 bases, the J end lost 0 bases, and 5 bases lay between the germline ends. The CDR3 length is 13 residues. CDR3 protein: CASSVDSNQPQHF. The CDR3 DNA reads TGCGCCAGCAGCGTAGATAGCAATCAGCCCCAGCATTTT.

The CDR3, as DNA: TGTGCCAGCAGTTACTCGGTCGGTTCTACGCAGTATTTT. It encodes CASSYSVGSTQYF. V gene TRBV6-5 combines with J gene TRBJ2-3, with unresolved D. The length of the CDR3 is 13 residues. The V gene's germline CDR1 is MNHEY and CDR2 SVGAGI. Deletions cut 0 bases from V and 8 bases from J, with 9 bases between.

The chain couples TRBV11-2 to TRBJ2-1; 10 bases fit TRBD2. The CDR3 sequence is 15 residues long. The germline V gene encodes CDR1 SGHAT and CDR2 FQNNGV. Losses at the gene ends were 5 bases for V and 8 bases for J; bases not matched to a gene: 9. The CDR3 here is CASSPRTSGKDEQFF. CDR3 DNA: TGTGCCAGCAGCCCACGGACTAGCGGTAAGGATGAGCAGTTCTTC.

The CDR3 here is CASSDIGFSLGQNLDTQYF. CDR3 sequence (DNA): TGTGCCAGCAGTGACATCGGGTTTTCGCTAGGACAGAATCTAGATACGCAGTATTTT. The genes are TRBV6-1 and TRBJ2-3; TRBD1 is a possible D gene (6 bases). Germline CDR1 reads MNHNS; CDR2 reads SASEGT. V gave up 3 bases and J gave up 5 bases, with 27 bases separating them. The CDR3 runs to 19 residues.

V gene TRBV5-1 combines with J gene TRBJ2-3; D may match TRBD1 or TRBD2 (6 bases each). CDR1 is SGHRS and CDR2 is YFSETQ in the germline V gene. This CDR3 has 16 residues. The ends were cut back, 4 bases at V and 0 bases at J, with 15 bases in the middle. Written as DNA, the CDR3 is TGCGCCAGCAGCCCGGACGGGGGCCGGAGCACAGATACGCAGTATTTT. Encoded protein: CASSPDGGRSTDTQYF.

Only one count was recorded for this clone. This chain connects TRBV7-9 to TRBJ1-3; a possible D gene is TRBD1 (6 bases). Germline V CDR1 and CDR2: SEHNR, FQNEAQ (reference sequence). This CDR3 has 18 amino acids. V was shortened by 1 base and J by 5 bases, with 21 bases between the two germline ends. The CDR3 coding sequence is TGTGCCAGCAGCTTAGGGGGCTGGGGGCCACCTCTGAGAAACACCATATATTTT. It is translated as CASSLGGWGPPLRNTIYF.

The chain couples TRBV18 to TRBJ1-5; 7 bases map to TRBD1. In germline, CDR1 is KGHSH, CDR2 LQKENI. This CDR3 has 15 amino acids. The ends lost 4 bases at V and 7 bases at J; junction bases unmatched: 10. The CDR3 bases are TGTGCCAGCTCACTCATGACAGGGACGGGCCAGCCCCAGCATTTT. Its translation is CASSLMTGTGQPQHF.

Details on this clone: At one of its ends the junction is not consistent with the germline gene, which may arise from a read error. The J gene is TRBJ2-7, the V gene TRBV5-1; D perhaps matches TRBD2 (7 bases). The length of the CDR3 is 14 residues. Germline loops: CDR1 SGHRS, CDR2 YFSETQ. CDR3 region: CASSLEGGSSEQYF. CDR3 in DNA: TGCGCCAGCAGCTTGGAGGGGGGGTCCTCCGAGCAGTACTTC. The whole variable domain, filled in from reference TRBV5-1 and TRBJ2-7, reads KAGVTQTPRYLIKTRGQQVTLSCSPISGHRSVSWYQQTPGQGLQFLFEYFSETQRNKGNFPGRFSGRQFSNSRSEMNVSTLELGDSALYLCASSLEGGSSEQYFGPGTRLTVT.

This chain joins TRBV5-1 and TRBJ2-5, with D uncertain. Germline lookup yields CDR1 SGHRS and CDR2 YFSETQ. With 5 bases removed from V and 4 bases from J, the gap between germline ends came to 6 bases. The CDR3 contains 11 residues. This CDR3 is CASRLRETQYF. In DNA form, the CDR3 reads TGCGCCAGCAGGCTCCGAGAGACCCAGTACTTC.

The rearrangement joins TRBV27 to TRBJ1-4; D remains ambiguous. The CDR3 extends over 15 amino acids. V gave up 6 bases and J gave up 0 bases, with 11 bases separating them. Germline V lookup: CDR1 MNHEY, CDR2 SMNVEV (reference sequence). The CDR3 sequence: CASSLVASTNEKLFF. The CDR3 DNA sequence: TGTGCCAGCAGCTTAGTAGCTTCAACTAATGAAAAACTGTTTTTT.

This sequence joins TRBV18 and TRBJ2-1, with D perhaps TRBD1 (5 bases). V was trimmed by 6 bases and J by 2 bases, leaving 14 bases between them. Per germline, CDR1 KGHSH and CDR2 LQKENI. This CDR3 is 15 amino acids long. The CDR3 nucleotides read TGTGCCAGCTCGCTTGGGGCGGTGCCCTACAATGAGCAGTTCTTC. It specifies CASSLGAVPYNEQFF. The whole variable domain, filled in from reference TRBV18 and TRBJ2-1, reads NAGVMQNPRHLVRRRGQEARLRCSPMKGHSHVYWYRQLPEEGLKFMVYLQKENIIDESGMPKERFSAEFPKEGPSILRIQQVVRGDSAAYFCASSLGAVPYNEQFFGPGTRLTVL.

The CDR3 nucleotides read TGTGCCAGCTCACCGCTACCGGGACAGGGATTGTTGGCCTACGAGCAGTACTTC. This encodes CASSPLPGQGLLAYEQYF. The J gene is TRBJ2-7, the V gene TRBV18; 9 nucleotides align to TRBD1. Germline V gene data show CDR1 as KGHSH and CDR2 as LQKENI. V shed 3 bases, J shed 2 bases, and the junction held 14 bases outside the gene matches. The CDR3 length is 18 residues.

The chain links TRBV11-2 to TRBJ2-7; D might be TRBD1 or TRBD2, each matching 6 bases. The CDR3 is 17 amino acids. CDR1 and CDR2 (germline): SGHAT, FQNNGV. The V and J ends lost 5 bases and 0 bases respectively, with 20 bases between them. CDR3 protein: CASSRLVTGALSYEQYF. CDR3 DNA: TGTGCCAGCAGCCGTCTGGTAACGGGGGCACTCTCCTACGAGCAGTACTTC.

This clone was detected only once. CDR3 in DNA: TGCAGTGCCTCGTTTAGGGCAGATACGCAGTATTTT. Its protein is CSASFRADTQYF. The chain has TRBV29-1 and TRBJ2-3, with D hard to call. The CDR3 has 12 residues. Germline V CDR1 and CDR2: SQVTM, ANQGSEA.

The chain is built from TRBV6-1 and TRBJ1-5; maybe TRBD1 (6 bases). This CDR3 region has 14 residues. Trimming took off 6 bases at V and 4 bases at J, with 13 bases between the two ends. Germline values: CDR1 MNHNS, CDR2 SASEGT. The CDR3 sequence is CASSPTGVNQPQHF. The CDR3 bases are TGTGCCAGCAGCCCGACAGGCGTTAATCAGCCCCAGCATTTT.

The V gene is TRBV6-6, the J gene TRBJ2-7; no definite D call. The germline CDR1 and CDR2 sequences are MNHNY and SVGAGI (reference sequence). Trimming removed 3 bases at V and 6 bases at J, with 15 bases between. The CDR3 sequence is 14 residues long. CDR3 nucleotides: TGTGCCAGCAGTTATTACCCGCCCGGTCGCGAGCAGTACTTC. Translating it yields CASSYYPPGREQYF.

The CDR3 reads CASSPRTMQPQHF. The DNA of the CDR3 is TGTGCCAGTAGTCCCCGGACTATGCAGCCCCAGCATTTT. The chain employs TRBV19 and TRBJ1-5; the D is unclear. Per the germline V gene, CDR1 is LNHDA and CDR2 is SQIVND (reference sequence). V was trimmed by 5 bases and J by 7 bases, leaving 12 bases between them. This CDR3 is built from 13 residues.